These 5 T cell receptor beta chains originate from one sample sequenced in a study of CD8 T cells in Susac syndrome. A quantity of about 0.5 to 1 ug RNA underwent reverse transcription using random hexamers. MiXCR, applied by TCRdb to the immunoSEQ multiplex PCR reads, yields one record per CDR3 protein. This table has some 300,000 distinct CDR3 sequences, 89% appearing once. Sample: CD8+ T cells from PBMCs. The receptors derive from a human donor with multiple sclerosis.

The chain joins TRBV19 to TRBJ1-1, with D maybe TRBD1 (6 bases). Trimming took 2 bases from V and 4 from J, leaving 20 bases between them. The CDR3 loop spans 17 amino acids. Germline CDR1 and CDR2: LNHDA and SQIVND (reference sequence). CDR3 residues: CASSIMVTGKRRTEAFF. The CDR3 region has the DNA TGTGCCAGTAGTATAATGGTAACAGGGAAACGACGCACTGAAGCTTTCTTT.

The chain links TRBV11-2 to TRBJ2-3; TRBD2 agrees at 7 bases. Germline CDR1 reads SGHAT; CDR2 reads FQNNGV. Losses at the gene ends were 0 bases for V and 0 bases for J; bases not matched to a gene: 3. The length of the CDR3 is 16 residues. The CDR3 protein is CASSLEWRGSTDTQYF. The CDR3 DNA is TGTGCCAGCAGCTTAGAGTGGCGGGGGAGCACAGATACGCAGTATTTT. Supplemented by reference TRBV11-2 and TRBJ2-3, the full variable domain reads EAGVAQSPRYKIIEKRQSVAFWCNPISGHATLYWYQQILGQGPKLLIQFQNNGVVDDSQLPKDRFSAERLKGVDSTLKIQPAKLEDSAVYLCASSLEWRGSTDTQYFGPGTRLTVL.

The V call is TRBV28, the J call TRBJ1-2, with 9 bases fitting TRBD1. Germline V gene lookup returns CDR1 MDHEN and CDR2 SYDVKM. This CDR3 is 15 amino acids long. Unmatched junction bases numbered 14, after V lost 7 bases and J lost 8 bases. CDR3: CASKGTGLDLGGYTF. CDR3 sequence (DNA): TGTGCCAGCAAGGGGACAGGGCTGGATCTGGGGGGCTACACCTTC.

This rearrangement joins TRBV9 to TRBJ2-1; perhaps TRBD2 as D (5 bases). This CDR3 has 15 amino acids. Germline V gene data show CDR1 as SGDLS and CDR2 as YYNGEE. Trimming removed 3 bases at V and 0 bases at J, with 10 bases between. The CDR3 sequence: CASSGGASSYNEQFF. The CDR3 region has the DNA TGTGCCAGCAGCGGGGGAGCCTCCTCCTACAATGAGCAGTTCTTC.

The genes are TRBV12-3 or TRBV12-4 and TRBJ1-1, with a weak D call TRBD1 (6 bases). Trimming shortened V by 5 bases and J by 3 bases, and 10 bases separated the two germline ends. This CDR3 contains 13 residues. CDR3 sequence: CASSPDSYTEAFF. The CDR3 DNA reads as TGTGCCAGCAGTCCGGACAGTTACACTGAAGCTTTCTTT.